The source of this TCR gamma chain is a study of intestinal T cells in coeliac disease. Whole-study results and caveats: With TRG, approximately 96% of biopsies (about 95% of the roughly 54) were classified correctly. Reported leave-one-out accuracy of TRD kmer clustering was about 90%. Some TCR sequences were likely missing due to degraded FFPE-derived DNA.

Each case's genomic DNA was extracted from ten roughly 5-µm formalin-fixed paraffin-embedded scrolls. The TRG library came from 200 ng of biopsy DNA amplified with LymphoTrack primers. TCRdb redid clone calling on the multiplex PCR reads using CATT. The sample lists over a thousand gamma-chain clones, around 40% occurring once. With respect to this clone: Its cognate antigen is unknown.

The origin of this receptor is a human donor with celiac disease. Sequencing was carried out using a duodenal biopsy.

CDR3 region: CATGIYYKKLF. The CDR3 DNA is TGTGCCACTGGCATATATTATAAGAAACTCTTT. The chain joins TRGV4 to TRGJ1 or TRGJ2. V trimming: 10 bases; J trimming: 4 bases; junction bases outside the gene matches: 7. Germline lookup yields CDR1 EGSTGY and CDR2 YDSYTSSV. The CDR3 loop spans 11 amino acids.